This entry lists 20 T cell receptor beta chains sequenced from one sample in a study of blood T cell repertoires in COVID-19. Profiling relied on immunoSEQ multiplex PCR, and the TCRdb table lists in-frame clones only, not all of them. This sample carries around 400,000 clones, approximately 89% of them seen once, and the ten largest clones take 2.3%. The sequencing sample was made of peripheral blood. These receptors were taken from a woman between 55 and 75 years old with COVID-19, enrolled during active disease.

This rearrangement joins TRBV9 to TRBJ2-3; tentatively, D is TRBD1 (6 bases). Germline lookup yields CDR1 SGDLS and CDR2 YYNGEE. V was pared by 0 bases and J by 6 bases, with 14 bases between. The CDR3 consists of 15 residues. DNA of the CDR3: TGTGCCAGCAGCGTAGTTACAGGGCAACGTGATACGCAGTATTTT. Its protein product is CASSVVTGQRDTQYF.

The chain employs TRBV11-3 and TRBJ2-3, with 10 bases that match TRBD2. The CDR3 loop spans 16 amino acids. Germline V gives CDR1 SGHNT, CDR2 YENEEA. J was trimmed by 3 bases and V by 1 base; bases with no gene match: 4. The CDR3 sequence is CASSLVTSGVTDTQYF. CDR3 DNA: TGTGCCAGCAGCTTAGTTACTAGCGGGGTGACAGATACGCAGTATTTT.

V usage is TRBV7-2 and J usage is TRBJ2-5, with 14 positions matching TRBD2. Germline-derived CDR1 and CDR2 are SGHTA and FQGNSA. The V and J ends lost 2 bases and 2 bases, in that order; junction bases with no gene match: 10. There are 19 residues in the CDR3. Here the CDR3 DNA reads TGTGCCAGCAGCTTAAACAGACTAGCGGGGGGGGGCCGACAAGAGACCCAGTACTTC. This encodes CASSLNRLAGGGRQETQYF.

The chain couples TRBV9 to TRBJ1-6; D call uncertain. The CDR3 is made up of 13 amino acids. Germline CDR1 SGDLS, CDR2 YYNGEE. V gave up 4 bases and J gave up 10 bases, with 12 bases separating them. CDR3 DNA sequence: TGTGCCAGCAGCACCGACACGTCCTCACCCCTCCACTTT. This codes for CASSTDTSSPLHF.

V and J are TRBV19 and TRBJ2-3; 12 bases line up with TRBD1. From germline, CDR1 is LNHDA and CDR2 SQIVND (reference sequence). Trimming at V came to 5 bases and at J to 0 bases, leaving 3 bases not matched to a gene. CDR3 length: 16 amino acids. CDR3 sequence reads: CASSPGQGASTDTQYF. For the CDR3, the DNA is TGTGCCAGTAGTCCGGGACAGGGGGCGAGCACAGATACGCAGTATTTT.

The V call is TRBV6-5, the J call TRBJ1-5, with 9 bases aligning to TRBD1. Germline CDR1 is MNHEY and CDR2 is SVGAGI. J was trimmed by 6 bases and V by 7 bases; bases with no gene match: 7. This CDR3 spans 14 amino acids. CDR3 residues: CASTTGGSGQPQHF. In nucleotides, the CDR3 is TGTGCCAGCACCACAGGGGGCTCTGGTCAGCCCCAGCATTTT.

The chain links TRBV20-1 to TRBJ2-7; D unclear. V was shortened by 3 bases and J by 3 bases, with 15 bases between the two germline ends. The CDR3 runs to 14 residues. CDR1 and CDR2 from the germline V gene are DFQATT and SNEGSKA (reference sequence). The CDR3 here is CSASWPTDNYEQYF. CDR3 sequence (DNA): TGCAGTGCTAGTTGGCCCACCGATAACTACGAGCAGTACTTC.

The chain joins TRBV6-5 to TRBJ2-7, with 9 bases aligning to TRBD1. This CDR3 is built from 14 residues. CDR1 is MNHEY, CDR2 SVGAGI, per germline. Trimming took 6 bases from V and 3 from J; bases not matched to a gene: 6. CDR3 coding DNA: TGTGCCAGCAGGTCCGACAGGGGGGACTACGAGCAGTACTTC. Its protein is CASRSDRGDYEQYF.

The CDR3 is CASSSRGTGANVLTF. In DNA form, the CDR3 reads TGTGCCAGCAGCTCCCGGGGAACTGGGGCCAACGTCCTGACTTTC. The chain employs TRBV5-6 and TRBJ2-6; tentative D call: TRBD2 (5 bases). The germline V gene encodes CDR1 SGHDT and CDR2 YYEEEE. The CDR3 consists of 15 residues. V gave up 3 bases and J gave up 2 bases, with 9 bases separating them.

The chain combines TRBV21-1 with TRBJ2-6; the table's D call of TRBD1 was not tested on the DNA. TRBV21-1 is a pseudogene locus. The CDR3 is 15 amino acids. The chain's CDR3 is CASRDSSSGANVLTF. The CDR3, as DNA: TGTGCCAGCAGGGACAGTAGCTCTGGGGCCAACGTCCTGACTTTC.

The rearrangement links TRBV3-1 (or the pseudogene TRBV3-2) to TRBJ2-2, with 12 bases fitting TRBD2. With V trimmed by 2 bases and J by 1 base, 8 bases remained unmatched. This CDR3 spans 19 amino acids. The V gene's germline CDR1 is LGHDT and CDR2 YNNKEL (reference sequence). The chain's CDR3 is CASSQHGLAGNKNTGELFF. The CDR3 nucleotides read TGTGCCAGCAGCCAACACGGACTAGCGGGGAACAAGAACACCGGGGAGCTGTTTTTT.

The chain carries TRBV6-5 and TRBJ2-7; TRBD2 might be the D (7 bases). CDR1 is MNHEY and CDR2 is SVGAGI in the germline V gene. Trimming removed 2 bases from V and 5 bases from J, with 13 bases in between. The CDR3 length is 14 residues. The CDR3 reads CASSYGGGAHEQYF. CDR3 DNA: TGTGCCAGCAGTTACGGCGGGGGCGCCCACGAGCAGTACTTC.

V gene TRBV5-6 combines with J gene TRBJ2-7, with a possible D match to TRBD1 (5 bases). Germline V gene lookup returns CDR1 SGHDT and CDR2 YYEEEE. Trimming stripped 0 bases from V and 3 bases from J, with 7 bases between. The CDR3 consists of 13 residues. The chain's CDR3 is CASSLDRNYEQYF. The DNA of the CDR3 is TGTGCCAGCAGCTTGGACAGGAACTACGAGCAGTACTTC.

J is TRBJ2-5 and V is TRBV4-1; no clear D. The V gene lost 1 base and the J gene lost 1 base, with 7 bases spanning the gap. The CDR3 sequence is 14 residues long. The germline gives CDR1 MGHRA, CDR2 YSYEKL. The CDR3 DNA reads TGCGCCAGCAGCCAAGTTGGGCGCCAAGAGACCCAGTACTTC. Its translation: CASSQVGRQETQYF.

This clone was observed a single time. J is TRBJ2-6 and V is TRBV27; D is possibly TRBD1 (6 bases). The germline CDR1 and CDR2 sequences are MNHEY and SMNVEV (reference sequence). V lost 3 bases and J lost 4, with 16 bases in between. This CDR3 has 17 amino acids. CDR3 in amino acids: CASSFLIRGVGANVLTF. In nucleotides, the CDR3 is TGTGCCAGCAGTTTCCTGATCAGGGGAGTGGGGGCCAACGTCCTGACTTTC.

This clone was detected only once. The chain couples TRBV3-1 (or the pseudogene TRBV3-2) to TRBJ2-3, with 12 bases lining up with TRBD2. Unmatched junction bases numbered 3, after V lost 2 bases and J lost 3 bases. The germline V gene has CDR1 LGHDT and CDR2 YNNKEL (reference sequence). This CDR3 contains 16 residues. The chain's CDR3 is CASSQSGLAGTDTQYF. CDR3 DNA: TGTGCCAGCAGCCAATCCGGACTAGCGGGGACAGATACGCAGTATTTT.

The chain joins TRBV10-3 to TRBJ2-5, with unresolved D. Germline assignment: CDR1 ENHRY and CDR2 SYGVKD. Trimming pared 7 bases from V and 5 bases from J, leaving 14 bases between. This CDR3 is built from 13 residues. The DNA of the CDR3 is TGTGCCATCACCCCCGCCCCTCGGGAGACCCAGTACTTC. Protein product: CAITPAPRETQYF.

This chain uses TRBV2 with TRBJ2-1, with 14 bases aligning to TRBD2. Looked up from germline, CDR1 is SNHLY and CDR2 is FYNNEI. With 0 bases clipped from V and 6 bases from J, the junction kept 7 bases outside the gene matches. This CDR3 has 18 residues. CDR3 in amino acids: CASSEAGLAGGFLNEQFF. The DNA of the CDR3 is TGTGCCAGCAGTGAAGCCGGACTAGCGGGGGGTTTTCTCAATGAGCAGTTCTTC.

The rearrangement uses TRBV3-1 (or the pseudogene TRBV3-2) and TRBJ1-4, with D unresolved. Trimming removed 4 bases at V and 0 bases at J, with 6 bases between. The germline V gene has CDR1 LGHDT and CDR2 YNNKEL (reference sequence). The CDR3 has 14 residues. CDR3 region: CASSRRPTNEKLFF. The CDR3 bases are TGTGCCAGCAGCCGGAGGCCAACTAATGAAAAACTGTTTTTT.

This rearrangement joins TRBV4-2 to TRBJ2-7, with TRBD1 matching over 10 bases. Unmatched junction bases numbered 1, after V lost 0 bases and J lost 2 bases. Germline CDR1 and CDR2: LGHNA and YNFKEQ. The length of the CDR3 is 15 residues. The CDR3 spells CASSQDGTGAYEQYF. The CDR3 DNA reads as TGTGCCAGCAGCCAAGATGGGACAGGGGCCTACGAGCAGTACTTC.